Each of the 15 T cell receptor beta chains below was sequenced from the same sample in a study of shared clonotypes between healthy human individuals. It was CD45RO-negative cells, positively selected for CCR7, that made up naive CD8 cells, with terminally differentiated effector memory CD45RA+ cells excluded. Clones were sequenced by immunoSEQ multiplex PCR, and TCRdb holds only the in-frame ones, with some missing. The repertoire holds about 820,000 clones, with more than 85% as singletons. Sequenced sample: naive CD8+ T cells sorted from blood. The receptor set was obtained from a man younger than 45 in good health.

The chain has TRBV29-1 and TRBJ2-1, with 8 bases that match TRBD2. The CDR3 runs 11 residues. V lost 3 bases, J lost 16 bases, and 8 bases stayed unmatched. Germline lookup yields CDR1 SQVTM and CDR2 ANQGSEA. In DNA, the CDR3 is TGCAGCGTTGATCGGACTAGCCGACTCTTCTTC. Translating gives CSVDRTSRLFF.

The chain carries TRBV27 and TRBJ2-7, with D perhaps matching TRBD1 (6 bases). V lost 8 bases and J lost 3, with 17 bases in between. Looked up from germline, CDR1 is MNHEY and CDR2 is SMNVEV (reference sequence). This CDR3 comprises 14 residues. Here the CDR3 reads CASRTRGAGYEQYF. CDR3 DNA sequence: TGTGCCAGCCGAACCAGGGGCGCGGGCTACGAGCAGTACTTC.

The chain couples TRBV14 to TRBJ2-1; 7 nucleotides line up with TRBD2. With 3 bases clipped from V and 3 bases from J, the junction kept 5 bases outside the gene matches. The germline V gene encodes CDR1 SGHDN and CDR2 FVKESK. This CDR3 spans 15 amino acids. The CDR3 coding sequence is TGTGCCAGCAGCCAGAGGACTAGTAGCTACAATGAGCAGTTCTTC. Translated: CASSQRTSSYNEQFF.

The CDR3 sequence: CASSRFSGDEQYF. In DNA form, the CDR3 reads TGTGCCAGCAGCCGCTTTTCAGGGGACGAGCAGTACTTC. The V and J genes are TRBV28 and TRBJ2-7; tentatively, D is TRBD1 (6 bases). The CDR3 spans 13 residues. V was pared by 6 bases and J by 5 bases, with 14 bases between. Germline CDR1 and CDR2: MDHEN and SYDVKM.

The chain uses TRBV19 and TRBJ2-7; the D is unclear. V lost 4 bases and J lost 5, with 12 bases in between. There are 13 residues in the CDR3. Germline V gene lookup returns CDR1 LNHDA and CDR2 SQIVND (reference sequence). This CDR3 reads CASSSINPHEQYF. CDR3 nucleotides: TGTGCCAGTAGTAGTATTAACCCTCACGAGCAGTACTTC.

This sequence joins TRBV13 and TRBJ1-2; the D is unclear. Trimming removed 1 base from V and 0 bases from J, with 9 bases in between. The length of the CDR3 is 15 residues. Germline loops: CDR1 PRHDT, CDR2 FYEKMQ (reference sequence). The DNA for the CDR3 is TGTGCCAGCAGCTTAGACGGGGAAACTAACTATGGCTACACCTTC. This encodes CASSLDGETNYGYTF.

This sequence joins TRBV6-1 and TRBJ2-7, with D possibly TRBD2 on 5 matching bases. This CDR3 has 13 residues. Germline V lookup: CDR1 MNHNS, CDR2 SASEGT. Deletions cut 3 bases from V and 4 bases from J, with 10 bases between. The CDR3 sequence: CASSEWTFYEQYF. CDR3 coding DNA: TGTGCCAGCAGTGAGTGGACTTTTTACGAGCAGTACTTC.

J is TRBJ2-3 and V is TRBV4-1, with D maybe TRBD1 (5 bases). The CDR3 spans 14 residues. V was pared by 0 bases and J by 5 bases, with 9 bases between. The V gene's germline CDR1 is MGHRA and CDR2 YSYEKL. The CDR3 DNA reads TGCGCCAGCAGCCAAGAGACAGCCCTAGATACGCAGTATTTT. Its translation: CASSQETALDTQYF.

The V gene is TRBV10-1, the J gene TRBJ1-5; tentative D call: TRBD1 (5 bases). The V gene lost 3 bases and the J gene lost 0 bases, with 12 bases spanning the gap. The CDR3 contains 16 residues. The germline V gene has CDR1 WNHNN and CDR2 SYGVQD (reference sequence). CDR3: CASSERGVPSNQPQHF. CDR3 in DNA: TGCGCCAGCAGTGAAAGGGGAGTTCCTAGCAATCAGCCCCAGCATTTT.

The chain combines TRBV6-6 with TRBJ1-2; D not certain. Trimming left V 3 bases short and J 4 bases short, with 15 bases between. This CDR3 has 15 residues. In germline, CDR1 is MNHNY, CDR2 SVGAGI (reference sequence). The CDR3 region is CASSYLSPKAYGYTF. The CDR3 DNA sequence: TGTGCCAGCAGTTATCTATCCCCTAAAGCCTATGGCTACACCTTC.

The chain employs TRBV5-1 and TRBJ1-1; D gene ambiguous. V was trimmed by 0 bases and J by 3 bases, leaving 9 bases between them. The CDR3 runs to 14 residues. Germline V CDR1 and CDR2: SGHRS, YFSETQ. CDR3 region: CASSLDRGYTEAFF. The CDR3 DNA reads TGCGCCAGCAGCTTGGACCGGGGATACACTGAAGCTTTCTTT.

The J gene is TRBJ2-7, the V gene TRBV4-2; a weak D match, TRBD1 (5 bases). Germline V gives CDR1 LGHNA, CDR2 YNFKEQ. The CDR3 loop spans 19 amino acids. V dropped 0 bases and J dropped 4 bases, with 25 bases sitting between them. DNA for the CDR3: TGTGCCAGCAGCCAAGACACCAAAACTCAAACAGGAGTGGGATACGAGCAGTACTTC. It codes for CASSQDTKTQTGVGYEQYF.

This sequence joins TRBV2 and TRBJ1-1; D remains ambiguous. The germline V gene encodes CDR1 SNHLY and CDR2 FYNNEI. The CDR3 contains 13 residues. Deletions cut 8 bases from V and 4 bases from J, with 14 bases between. The CDR3, as DNA: TGTGCCAGCGGGTACCCTTCGGGCACTGAAGCTTTCTTT. Translated: CASGYPSGTEAFF.

The rearrangement uses TRBV4-2 and TRBJ2-7, with D perhaps TRBD1 or TRBD2 (7 bases each). V was clipped by 7 bases and J by 5 bases, with 24 bases between them. CDR1 is LGHNA, CDR2 YNFKEQ, per germline. The length of the CDR3 is 16 residues. The DNA of the CDR3 is TGTGCCAGCACTTCGCTAGGGGGCGGGAGACACGACGAGCAGTACTTC. Translating it yields CASTSLGGGRHDEQYF.

CDR3 bases: TGTGCCAGCGCCCTAGCGGAAAACACCGGGGAGCTGTTTTTT. This encodes CASALAENTGELFF. The chain combines TRBV6-5 with TRBJ2-2, with 7 bases identical to TRBD2. V dropped 8 bases and J dropped 2; count of bases not matched to a gene: 5. Germline CDR1 reads MNHEY; CDR2 reads SVGAGI. There are 14 residues in the CDR3.